This T cell receptor beta chain was identified during a study of T cell clones after liver transplantation. Study context: Immunosuppression withdrawal was tried within 2 years after liver transplantation in this trial. Study observations and caveats: In a couple of subjects, few donor cells limited the measurable donor-reactive repertoire. Migration into the graft, not deletion, may explain lost graft donor-reactive T cells. Compared with third party-reactive sequences, donor-reactive ones declined more, independent of withdrawal success.

The CDR3 contains 14 residues. Germline values: CDR1 GTSNPN, CDR2 SVGIG (reference sequence). V lost 3 bases and J lost 5, with 11 bases in between. This table comes from immunoSEQ multiplex PCR, and its TCRdb copy is limited to in-frame clones, with some not included. The table includes about 71,000 clones, roughly 80% detected once. This clone has only a few counts. The antigen is not known. The sequencing here drew on CD4+ T cells from blood, taken 12 months after liver transplant. V and J are TRBV30 and TRBJ2-6; no clear D gene. The TCR sequence derives from a human patient who received a liver transplant. The T cells may partly be graft donor cells. CDR3 region: CAWRSRLRANVLTF. In DNA, the CDR3 is TGTGCCTGGAGGTCCCGTCTGAGGGCCAACGTCCTGACTTTC.